One and the same sample provided the 28 T cell receptor beta chains below, sequenced in a study of T cells after yellow fever vaccination. TCRdb independently ran MiXCR on the 5' RACE reads; one entry per CDR3 protein. The sample holds approximately 550,000 distinct CDR3 sequences, 19% seen once. The sample consisted of PBMCs, taken 15 days after the yellow fever booster vaccination. These receptors came from a man in his thirties or forties who received the YFV17D yellow fever vaccine.

This clonotype has just a few counts. This chain uses TRBV7-9 with TRBJ2-7; 9 bases are a match to TRBD2. CDR3 length: 14 amino acids. V was pared by 0 bases and J by 10 bases, with 7 bases of the junction left unmatched. Looked up from germline, CDR1 is SEHNR and CDR2 is FQNEAQ (reference sequence). CDR3 nucleotides: TGTGCCAGCAGCTTAGCGTCTAGCGGGAACGCCCAGTACTTC. Translating it yields CASSLASSGNAQYF.

This clonotype has a handful of counts. This chain uses TRBV6-2 or TRBV6-3 with TRBJ2-1; D gene uncertain. The CDR3 is 16 residues long. Trimming cost V 6 bases and J 0 bases, with 15 bases left between them. Germline CDR1 and CDR2: MNHEY and SVGEGT. CDR3 in DNA: TGTGCCAGCAGCGCAACCGGAACCCTCTCCTACAATGAGCAGTTCTTC. Translating it yields CASSATGTLSYNEQFF.

This clonotype has at least ten counts. V and J are TRBV7-2 and TRBJ2-2; no reliable D call. There are 14 residues in the CDR3. Germline loops: CDR1 SGHTA, CDR2 FQGNSA. V was trimmed by 3 bases and J by 3 bases, leaving 8 bases between them. In DNA, the CDR3 is TGTGCCAGCAGCTTGGAAGGGTACACCGGGGAGCTGTTTTTT. Protein product: CASSLEGYTGELFF.

This clonotype showed up just a few times. The V gene is TRBV5-6, the J gene TRBJ2-7, with D possibly being TRBD2 (6 bases). V was trimmed by 4 bases and J by 6 bases, leaving 14 bases between them. The V gene's germline CDR1 is SGHDT and CDR2 YYEEEE. The CDR3 has 13 residues. CDR3: CASSETRVGEQYF. In nucleotides, the CDR3 is TGTGCCAGCAGCGAGACTAGGGTCGGCGAGCAGTACTTC.

J is TRBJ2-1 and V is TRBV30; 11 nucleotides line up with TRBD2. The CDR3 runs to 14 residues. V lost 4 bases, J lost 6 bases, and 5 bases stayed unmatched. Germline CDR1 and CDR2: GTSNPN and SVGIG (reference sequence). CDR3 sequence: CAWNSGRGPNEQFF. As DNA, the CDR3 is TGTGCCTGGAATAGCGGGAGGGGTCCCAATGAGCAGTTCTTC.

This clonotype occurred a few times. J is TRBJ2-1 and V is TRBV29-1; D is perhaps TRBD2 (6 bases). V lost 1 base and J 6 bases, leaving 13 bases between the germline ends. The V gene's germline CDR1 is SQVTM and CDR2 ANQGSEA. The CDR3 runs 14 residues. Here the CDR3 reads CSVEGGRRANEQFF. The CDR3 region has the DNA TGCAGCGTTGAAGGGGGGAGGAGAGCCAATGAGCAGTTCTTC.

This chain uses TRBV3-1 with TRBJ1-2, with a tentative D call TRBD1 (5 bases). The CDR3 covers 16 residues. The V gene's germline CDR1 is LGHDT and CDR2 YNNKEL (reference sequence). V was pared by 0 bases and J by 6 bases, with 17 bases between. CDR3 bases: TGTGCCAGCAGCCAAGACGCGACAGTAAAGGGCCATGGCTACACCTTC. Amino acids: CASSQDATVKGHGYTF.

The chain is built from TRBV27 and TRBJ2-2, with 9 bases aligning to TRBD2. After removal of 1 base from V and 5 bases from J, the junction contained 5 bases not matched to a gene. Germline V gene lookup returns CDR1 MNHEY and CDR2 SMNVEV (reference sequence). The CDR3 spans 16 residues. CDR3 in amino acids: CASSLFFAGGTGELFF. The CDR3 coding sequence is TGTGCCAGCAGTTTATTTTTTGCGGGAGGGACCGGGGAGCTGTTTTTT.

The rearrangement joins TRBV4-3 to TRBJ2-2, with D unresolved. From germline, CDR1 is LGHNA and CDR2 YSLEER. The CDR3 loop spans 19 amino acids. The V end was cut by 0 bases, the J end by 4 bases, with 21 bases between. For the CDR3, the DNA is TGCGCCAGCAGCCAAGATGCCCGGACGGCGAATCGAGTCACCGGGGAGCTGTTTTTT. The encoded protein is CASSQDARTANRVTGELFF.

This clonotype was counted at least ten times. The chain recombines TRBV12-3 or TRBV12-4 with TRBJ2-1, with TRBD2 matching 13 bases. The CDR3 runs to 15 residues. The V gene end was trimmed by 3 bases and the J gene end by 8 bases; junction bases not matched to a gene: 4. Here the CDR3 DNA reads TGTGCCAGCAGTTTTGGGACTAGCGGGACCCATGAGCAGTTCTTC. Protein sequence: CASSFGTSGTHEQFF.

V is TRBV20-1 and J is TRBJ2-4; 7 bases are a match to TRBD1. Germline CDR1 is DFQATT and CDR2 is SNEGSKA (reference sequence). The CDR3 length is 14 residues. With V trimmed by 5 bases and J by 1 base, 5 bases remained unmatched. DNA of the CDR3: TGCAGTGCTCCGGGACAGCCCGCCAAAAACATTCAGTACTTC. Translating it yields CSAPGQPAKNIQYF.

This clonotype was seen more than once but under ten times. V usage is TRBV5-1 and J usage is TRBJ2-2, with 9 nucleotides matching TRBD2. The CDR3 covers 16 residues. V lost 7 bases, J lost 4 bases, and 11 bases stayed unmatched. The germline gives CDR1 SGHRS, CDR2 YFSETQ. In DNA form, the CDR3 reads TGCGCCAGCCAGGTTCCTGGACTAGCGAGCACCGGGGAGCTGTTTTTT. This encodes CASQVPGLASTGELFF.

This clonotype has more than one count but fewer than ten. The chain has TRBV18 and TRBJ2-1; perhaps D is TRBD1 or TRBD2 (5 bases each). The germline CDR1 and CDR2 sequences are KGHSH and LQKENI. There are 15 residues in the CDR3. Trimming took off 4 bases at V and 2 bases at J, with 12 bases between the two ends. The CDR3 is CASSLLGDTYNEQFF. The CDR3 region has the DNA TGTGCCAGCTCACTTCTGGGGGATACCTACAATGAGCAGTTCTTC.

This clonotype turned up a few times. The rearrangement joins TRBV4-2 to TRBJ2-1; no clear D gene. Germline lookup yields CDR1 LGHNA and CDR2 YNFKEQ. Trimming removed 4 bases at V and 8 bases at J, with 18 bases between. The length of the CDR3 is 15 residues. The CDR3 spells CASSPRRNTWDEQFF. The CDR3 DNA reads TGTGCCAGCAGCCCCCGTAGGAACACATGGGATGAGCAGTTCTTC.

The CDR3 here is CASSQEGRGDRGNEQFF. The CDR3 bases are TGCGCCAGCAGCCAAGAGGGTCGAGGAGACAGGGGAAATGAGCAGTTCTTC. The chain has TRBV4-3 and TRBJ2-1, with 8 bases identical to TRBD1. The trim removed 0 bases at V and 7 bases at J, leaving 11 bases unmatched. Germline CDR1 LGHNA, CDR2 YSLEER. The CDR3 length is 17 residues.

This clonotype occurred a few times. The chain joins TRBV5-1 to TRBJ1-4, with D possibly matching TRBD1 (6 bases). V lost 4 bases to trimming and J lost 7 bases, with 17 bases between them. The CDR3 contains 15 residues. Per the germline V gene, CDR1 is SGHRS and CDR2 is YFSETQ. CDR3 nucleotide sequence: TGCGCCAGCAGCAGCACAGGGTCGGGGGGTGAAAAACTGTTTTTT. As protein: CASSSTGSGGEKLFF.

The chain has TRBV5-4 and TRBJ2-2, with D uncertain. V lost 0 bases to trimming and J lost 7 bases, with 10 bases between them. Germline V gene sequence: CDR1 SGHNT, CDR2 YYREEE (reference sequence). The CDR3 contains 14 residues. The CDR3 DNA follows: TGTGCCAGCAGCTTGGAGCAGATAGGCGGGGAGCTGTTTTTT. Amino acid sequence: CASSLEQIGGELFF. Using reference TRBV5-4 and TRBJ2-2 for the parts outside the CDR3, the full variable domain is ETGVTQSPTHLIKTRGQQVTLRCSSQSGHNTVSWYQQALGQGPQFIFQYYREEENGRGNFPPRFSGLQFPNYSSELNVNALELDDSALYLCASSLEQIGGELFFGEGSRLTVL.

This clonotype appeared a few times. The rearrangement joins TRBV5-4 to TRBJ2-2; 9 nucleotides agree with TRBD1. With V trimmed by 2 bases and J by 4 bases, 9 bases remained unmatched. The CDR3 is made up of 17 amino acids. Germline V gives CDR1 SGHNT, CDR2 YYREEE (reference sequence). The CDR3 reads CASSFMPGTGSTGELFF. In nucleotides, the CDR3 is TGTGCCAGCAGCTTCATGCCCGGGACAGGGAGCACCGGGGAGCTGTTTTTT.

In its sample, this clonotype was seen a few times. The chain uses TRBV27 and TRBJ2-7; D is perhaps TRBD1 or TRBD2 (5 bases each). The germline gives CDR1 MNHEY, CDR2 SMNVEV (reference sequence). The CDR3 is 16 amino acids. Trimming pared 3 bases from V and 0 bases from J, leaving 15 bases between. CDR3 amino acids: CASSFLRGETSYEQYF. The CDR3 nucleotides are TGTGCCAGCAGTTTTTTACGAGGGGAGACCTCCTACGAGCAGTACTTC.

This clonotype has only a few counts. V usage is TRBV6-5 and J usage is TRBJ2-6; possibly TRBD2 for D (5 bases). Germline assignment: CDR1 MNHEY and CDR2 SVGAGI. Trimming left V 6 bases short and J 11 bases short, with 8 bases between. This CDR3 region has 11 residues. CDR3 residues: CASRDGDVLTF. In DNA, the CDR3 is TGTGCCAGCAGGGACGGGGACGTCCTGACTTTC.

This clonotype was seen many times. The V call is TRBV2, the J call TRBJ2-2; TRBD2 agrees at 7 bases. Germline V lookup: CDR1 SNHLY, CDR2 FYNNEI. This CDR3 has 16 residues. Germline trimming cut 5 bases from V and 6 bases from J; bases unmatched to any gene: 12. The CDR3 here is CASSKRTTSLSGELFF. CDR3 nucleotides: TGTGCCAGCAGTAAGCGAACGACTAGCTTATCCGGGGAGCTGTTTTTT.

This clonotype was observed a few times. The V gene is TRBV19, the J gene TRBJ2-1, with TRBD1 matching over 8 bases. V lost 6 bases, J lost 13 bases, and 11 bases stayed unmatched. This CDR3 comprises 13 residues. In germline, CDR1 is LNHDA, CDR2 SQIVND (reference sequence). CDR3 region: CASRAPPGQAQFF. In DNA, the CDR3 is TGTGCCAGTAGAGCACCACCGGGACAGGCCCAGTTCTTC.

In its sample, this clonotype was seen a few times. The V call is TRBV7-2, the J call TRBJ2-1, with 8 bases that match TRBD1. The length of the CDR3 is 16 residues. Germline CDR1 and CDR2: SGHTA and FQGNSA. V gave up 5 bases and J gave up 8 bases; unmatched junction bases: 14. Here the CDR3 reads CASSPLGRQGLDEQFF. The CDR3 DNA reads as TGTGCCAGCAGCCCATTAGGTCGACAGGGGTTGGATGAGCAGTTCTTC.

This clonotype was seen only a few times. The chain is built from TRBV24-1 and TRBJ2-1, with a tentative D call TRBD2 (5 bases). The V end was cut by 4 bases, the J end by 10 bases, with 13 bases between. The germline V gene encodes CDR1 KGHDR and CDR2 SFDVKD. There are 13 residues in the CDR3. CDR3 sequence reads: CATSETGGYEQFF. For the CDR3, the DNA is TGTGCCACCAGTGAGACCGGCGGGTACGAGCAGTTCTTC.

The chain carries TRBV20-1 and TRBJ2-5; the D gene is possibly TRBD1 (5 bases). The DNA end is more similar to TRBJ2-1, so the J call may be wrong. CDR3 length: 12 amino acids. Per germline, CDR1 DFQATT and CDR2 SNEGSKA (reference sequence). Here the CDR3 DNA reads TGCAGTGCTAGTCAGGGTGGAGAGACCCAGTTCTTC. Protein sequence: CSASQGGETQFF.

The chain joins TRBV12-3 or TRBV12-4 to TRBJ2-5, with unresolved D. The V end was cut by 4 bases, the J end by 4 bases, with 10 bases between. CDR3 length equals 13 residues. The CDR3 DNA sequence: TGTGCCAGCAGTTGGGGTTCAGGAGAGACCCAGTACTTC. It is translated as CASSWGSGETQYF.

This clonotype was seen more than once but under ten times. The chain has TRBV5-1 and TRBJ2-7; tentatively, D is TRBD2 (5 bases). This CDR3 spans 15 amino acids. Germline CDR1 is SGHRS and CDR2 is YFSETQ. V was trimmed by 1 base and J by 4 bases, leaving 15 bases between them. CDR3 in DNA: TGCGCCAGCAGCTTGTCCGGGATGGGGTCATACGAGCAGTACTTC. Translating gives CASSLSGMGSYEQYF.

CDR3 in DNA: TGCGCCAGCAGCCAAGAACCGGGGGTGGGGGGGCTCTCCTACGAGCAGTACTTC. Translation gives CASSQEPGVGGLSYEQYF. The rearrangement joins TRBV4-3 to TRBJ2-7, with a tentative D call TRBD2 (7 bases). Germline CDR1 LGHNA, CDR2 YSLEER. The CDR3 extends over 18 amino acids. Trimming removed 0 bases from V and 0 bases from J, with 18 bases in between.